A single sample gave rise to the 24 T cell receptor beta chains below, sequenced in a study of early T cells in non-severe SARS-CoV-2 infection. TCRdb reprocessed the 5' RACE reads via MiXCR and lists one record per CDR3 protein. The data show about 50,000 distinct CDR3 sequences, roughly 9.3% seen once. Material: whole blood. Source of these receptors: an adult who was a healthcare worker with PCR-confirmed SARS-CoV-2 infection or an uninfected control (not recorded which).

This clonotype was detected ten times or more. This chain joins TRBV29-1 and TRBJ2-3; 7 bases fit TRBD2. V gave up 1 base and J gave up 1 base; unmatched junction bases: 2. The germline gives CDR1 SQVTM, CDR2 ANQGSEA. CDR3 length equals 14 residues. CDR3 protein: CSVEAGGRTDTQYF. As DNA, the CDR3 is TGCAGCGTTGAAGCGGGAGGCCGCACAGATACGCAGTATTTT.

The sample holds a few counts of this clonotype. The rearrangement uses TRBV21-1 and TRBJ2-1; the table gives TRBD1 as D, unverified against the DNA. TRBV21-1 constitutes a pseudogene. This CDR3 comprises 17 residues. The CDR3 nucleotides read TGTGCCAGCAGCAAATCGCCAACAGGGGAGGTTTACAATGAGCAGTTCTTC. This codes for CASSKSPTGEVYNEQFF.

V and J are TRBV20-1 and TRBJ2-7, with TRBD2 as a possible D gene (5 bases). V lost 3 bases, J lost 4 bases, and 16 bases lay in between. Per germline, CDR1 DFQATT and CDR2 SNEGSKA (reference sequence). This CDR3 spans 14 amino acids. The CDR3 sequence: CSASWSSRRYEQYF. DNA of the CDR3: TGCAGTGCTAGTTGGTCTAGTAGGAGGTACGAGCAGTACTTC.

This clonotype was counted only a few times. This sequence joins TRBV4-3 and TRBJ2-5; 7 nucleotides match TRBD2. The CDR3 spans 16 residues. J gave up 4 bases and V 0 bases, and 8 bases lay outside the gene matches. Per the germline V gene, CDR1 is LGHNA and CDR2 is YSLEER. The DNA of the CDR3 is TGCGCCAGCAGCCAAGATCTAGGGGTAGCGGGAGAGACCCAGTACTTC. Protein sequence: CASSQDLGVAGETQYF.

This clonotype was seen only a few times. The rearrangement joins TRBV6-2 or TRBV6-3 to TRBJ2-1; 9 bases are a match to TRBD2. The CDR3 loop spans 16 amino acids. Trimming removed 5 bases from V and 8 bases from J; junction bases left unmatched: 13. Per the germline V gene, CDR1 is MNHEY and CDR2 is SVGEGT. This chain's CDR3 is CASSKRRLAGEDEQFF. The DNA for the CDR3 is TGTGCCAGCAGTAAACGGAGGTTAGCGGGAGAGGATGAGCAGTTCTTC.

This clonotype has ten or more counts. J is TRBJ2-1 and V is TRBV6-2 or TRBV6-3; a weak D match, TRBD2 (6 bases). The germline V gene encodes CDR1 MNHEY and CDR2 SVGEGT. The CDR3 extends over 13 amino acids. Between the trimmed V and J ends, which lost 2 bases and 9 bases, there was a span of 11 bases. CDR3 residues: CASSYVSGVEQFF. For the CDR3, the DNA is TGTGCCAGCAGTTACGTTTCGGGGGTTGAGCAGTTCTTC.

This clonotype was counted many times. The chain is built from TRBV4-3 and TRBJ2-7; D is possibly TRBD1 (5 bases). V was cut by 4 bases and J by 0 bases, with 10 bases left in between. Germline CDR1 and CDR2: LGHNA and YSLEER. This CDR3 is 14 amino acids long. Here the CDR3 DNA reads TGCGCCAGCAGCCCGGACAAGATCTCCTACGAGCAGTACTTC. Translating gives CASSPDKISYEQYF.

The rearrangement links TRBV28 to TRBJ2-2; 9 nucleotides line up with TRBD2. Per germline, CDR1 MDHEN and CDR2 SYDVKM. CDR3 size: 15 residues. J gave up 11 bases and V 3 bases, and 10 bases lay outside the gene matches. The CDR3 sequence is CASSLTSGSPSELFF. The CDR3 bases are TGTGCCAGCAGTTTGACTAGCGGCTCACCGAGTGAGCTGTTTTTT.

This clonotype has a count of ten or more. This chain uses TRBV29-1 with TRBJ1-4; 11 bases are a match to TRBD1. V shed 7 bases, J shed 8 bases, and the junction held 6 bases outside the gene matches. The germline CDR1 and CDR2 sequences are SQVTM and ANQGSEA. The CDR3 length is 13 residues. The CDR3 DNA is TGCAGCGCCCTGGGACAGGGGGAGGAAAAACTGTTTTTT. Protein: CSALGQGEEKLFF.

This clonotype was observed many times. The CDR3 coding sequence is TGTGCCAGCAGCTCCAGGGCCCAGTACCAGACTGAAGCTTTCTTT. As protein: CASSSRAQYQTEAFF. The chain links TRBV7-2 to TRBJ1-1, with a possible D match to TRBD1 (5 bases). Germline V gene sequence: CDR1 SGHTA, CDR2 FQGNSA. V was pared by 4 bases and J by 5 bases, with 17 bases between. The CDR3 is 15 residues long. The entire variable domain, with the rest obtained from reference TRBV7-2 and TRBJ1-1, is as follows: GAGVSQSPSNKVTEKGKDVELRCDPISGHTALYWYRQSLGQGLEFLIYFQGNSAPDKSGLPSDRFSAERTGGSVSTLTIQRTQQEDSAVYLCASSSRAQYQTEAFFGQGTRLTVV.

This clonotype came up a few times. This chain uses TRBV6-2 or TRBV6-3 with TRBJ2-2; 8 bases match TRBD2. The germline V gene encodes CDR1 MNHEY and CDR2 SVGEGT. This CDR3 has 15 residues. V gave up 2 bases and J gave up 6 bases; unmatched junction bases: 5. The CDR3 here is CASSYQRESAGELFF. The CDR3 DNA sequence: TGTGCCAGCAGTTACCAGCGGGAGTCGGCCGGGGAGCTGTTTTTT.

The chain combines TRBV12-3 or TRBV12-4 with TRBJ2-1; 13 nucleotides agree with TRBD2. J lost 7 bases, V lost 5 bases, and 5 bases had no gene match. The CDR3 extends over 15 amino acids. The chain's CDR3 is CASSPGLAGVNEQFF. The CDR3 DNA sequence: TGTGCCAGCAGTCCCGGACTAGCGGGAGTGAATGAGCAGTTCTTC.

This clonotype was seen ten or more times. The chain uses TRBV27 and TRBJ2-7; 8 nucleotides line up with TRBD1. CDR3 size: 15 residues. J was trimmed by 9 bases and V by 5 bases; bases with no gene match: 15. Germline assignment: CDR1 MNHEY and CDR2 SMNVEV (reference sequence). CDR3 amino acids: CASSPLDREGVGQYF. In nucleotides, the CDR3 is TGTGCCAGCAGTCCCCTGGACAGGGAAGGCGTCGGGCAGTACTTC.

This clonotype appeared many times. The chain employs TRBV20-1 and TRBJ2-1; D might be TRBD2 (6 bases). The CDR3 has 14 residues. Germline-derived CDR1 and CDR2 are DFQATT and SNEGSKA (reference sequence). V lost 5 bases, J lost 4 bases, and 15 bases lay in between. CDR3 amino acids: CSASMARGYNEQFF. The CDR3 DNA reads TGCAGTGCTTCCATGGCCCGGGGGTACAATGAGCAGTTCTTC.

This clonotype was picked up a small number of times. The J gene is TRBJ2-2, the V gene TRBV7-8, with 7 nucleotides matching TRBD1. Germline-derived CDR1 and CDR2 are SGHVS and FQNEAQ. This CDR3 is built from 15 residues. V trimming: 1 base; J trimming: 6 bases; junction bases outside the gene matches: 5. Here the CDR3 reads CASSLGDRDPGELFF. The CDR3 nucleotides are TGTGCCAGCAGCTTAGGAGACAGGGACCCCGGGGAGCTGTTTTTT.

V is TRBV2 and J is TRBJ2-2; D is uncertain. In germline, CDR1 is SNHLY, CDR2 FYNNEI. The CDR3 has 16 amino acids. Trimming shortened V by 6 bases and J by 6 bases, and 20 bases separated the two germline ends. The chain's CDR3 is CASSPLFVSSSGELFF. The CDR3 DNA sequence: TGTGCCAGCAGCCCTCTTTTCGTAAGCAGCTCCGGGGAGCTGTTTTTT.

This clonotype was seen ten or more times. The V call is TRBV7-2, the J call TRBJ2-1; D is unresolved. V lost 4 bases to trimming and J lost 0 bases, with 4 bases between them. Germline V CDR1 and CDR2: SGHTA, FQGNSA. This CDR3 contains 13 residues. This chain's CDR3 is CASSSLSYNEQFF. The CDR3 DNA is TGTGCCAGCAGCTCACTCTCCTACAATGAGCAGTTCTTC.

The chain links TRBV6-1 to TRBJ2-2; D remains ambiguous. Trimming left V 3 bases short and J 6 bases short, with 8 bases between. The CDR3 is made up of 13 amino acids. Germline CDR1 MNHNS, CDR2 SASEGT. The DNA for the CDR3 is TGTGCCAGCAGTGATCAAAGAGCCGGGGAGCTGTTTTTT. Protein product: CASSDQRAGELFF.

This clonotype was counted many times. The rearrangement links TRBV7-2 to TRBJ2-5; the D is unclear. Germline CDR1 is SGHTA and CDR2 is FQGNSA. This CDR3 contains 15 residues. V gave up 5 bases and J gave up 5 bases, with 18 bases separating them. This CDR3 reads CASSISSGPEETQYF. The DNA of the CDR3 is TGTGCCAGCAGCATATCGTCAGGACCAGAGGAGACCCAGTACTTC.

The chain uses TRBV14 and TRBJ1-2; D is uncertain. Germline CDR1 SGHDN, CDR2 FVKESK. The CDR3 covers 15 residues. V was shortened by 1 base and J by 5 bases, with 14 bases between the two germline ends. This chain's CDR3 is CASSQVSGAWYGYTF. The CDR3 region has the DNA TGTGCCAGCAGCCAAGTTAGTGGAGCTTGGTATGGCTACACCTTC.

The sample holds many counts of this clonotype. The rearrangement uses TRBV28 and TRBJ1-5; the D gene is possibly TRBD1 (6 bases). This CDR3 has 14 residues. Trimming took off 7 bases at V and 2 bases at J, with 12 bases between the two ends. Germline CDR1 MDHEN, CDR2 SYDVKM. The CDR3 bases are TGTGCCAGCACCCAGGGGTTTGGCAATCAGCCCCAGCATTTT. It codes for CASTQGFGNQPQHF.

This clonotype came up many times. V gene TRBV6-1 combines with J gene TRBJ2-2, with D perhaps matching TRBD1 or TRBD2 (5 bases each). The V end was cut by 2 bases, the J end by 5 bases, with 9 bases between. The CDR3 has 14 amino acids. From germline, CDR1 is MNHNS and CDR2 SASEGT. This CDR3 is CASSEWWGTGELFF. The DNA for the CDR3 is TGTGCCAGCAGTGAATGGTGGGGGACCGGGGAGCTGTTTTTT.

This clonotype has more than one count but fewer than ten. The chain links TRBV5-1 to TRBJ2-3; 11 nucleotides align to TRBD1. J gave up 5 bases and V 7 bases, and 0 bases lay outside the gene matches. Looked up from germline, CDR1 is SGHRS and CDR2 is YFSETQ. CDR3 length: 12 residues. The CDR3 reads CASGTGGDTQYF. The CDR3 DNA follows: TGCGCCAGCGGGACAGGGGGAGATACGCAGTATTTT.

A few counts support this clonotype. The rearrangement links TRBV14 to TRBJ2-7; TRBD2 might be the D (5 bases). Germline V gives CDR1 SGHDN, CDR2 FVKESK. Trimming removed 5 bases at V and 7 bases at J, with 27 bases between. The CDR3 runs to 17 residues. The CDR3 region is CASSTDTRHLVDLEQYF. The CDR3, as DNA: TGTGCCAGCAGCACAGACACGAGACATTTGGTGGACTTAGAGCAGTACTTC.